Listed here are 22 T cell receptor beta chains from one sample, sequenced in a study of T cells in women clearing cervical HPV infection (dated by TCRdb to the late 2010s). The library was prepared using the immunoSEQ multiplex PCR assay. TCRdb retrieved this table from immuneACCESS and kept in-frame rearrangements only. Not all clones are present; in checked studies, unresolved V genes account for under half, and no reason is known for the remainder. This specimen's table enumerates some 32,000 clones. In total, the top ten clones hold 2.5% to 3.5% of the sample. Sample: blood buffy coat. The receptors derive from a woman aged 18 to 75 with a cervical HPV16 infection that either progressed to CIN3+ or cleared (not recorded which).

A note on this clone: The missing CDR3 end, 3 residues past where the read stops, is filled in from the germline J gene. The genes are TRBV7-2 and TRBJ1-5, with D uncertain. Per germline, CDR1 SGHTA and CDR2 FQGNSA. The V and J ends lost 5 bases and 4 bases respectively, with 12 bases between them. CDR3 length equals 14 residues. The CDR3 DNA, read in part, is TGTGCCAGCAGCCAAGAGGCCGGGAATCAGCCC. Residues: CASSQEAGNQP. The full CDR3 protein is CASSQEAGNQPQHF.

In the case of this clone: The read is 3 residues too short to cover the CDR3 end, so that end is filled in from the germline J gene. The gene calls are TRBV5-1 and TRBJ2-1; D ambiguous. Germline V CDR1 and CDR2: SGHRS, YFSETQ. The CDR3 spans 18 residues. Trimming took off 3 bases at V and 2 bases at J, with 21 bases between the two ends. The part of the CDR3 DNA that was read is TGCGCCAGCAGCTACCCGACACAACCGTCCGTTACCTACAATGAG. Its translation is CASSYPTQPSVTYNE. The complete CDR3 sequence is CASSYPTQPSVTYNEQFF.

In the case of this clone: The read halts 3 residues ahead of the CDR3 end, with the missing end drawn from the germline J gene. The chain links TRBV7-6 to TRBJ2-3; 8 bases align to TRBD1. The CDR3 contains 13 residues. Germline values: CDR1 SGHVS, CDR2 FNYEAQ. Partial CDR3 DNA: TGTGCCAGCAGCCGGGACAGGCCGGAGACG. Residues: CASSRDRPET. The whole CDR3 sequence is CASSRDRPETQYF. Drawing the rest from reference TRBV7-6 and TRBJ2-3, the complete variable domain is GAGVSQSPRYKVTKRGQDVALRCDPISGHVSLYWYRQALGQGPEFLTYFNYEAQQDKSGLPNDRFSAERPEGSISTLTIQRTEQRDSAMYRCASSRDRPETQYFGPGTRLTVL.

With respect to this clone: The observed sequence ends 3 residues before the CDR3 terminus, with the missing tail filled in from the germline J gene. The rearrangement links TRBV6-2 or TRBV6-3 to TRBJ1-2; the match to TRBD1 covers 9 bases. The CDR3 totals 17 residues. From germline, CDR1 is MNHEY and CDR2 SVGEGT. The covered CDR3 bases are TGTGCCAGCAGTTACCCCTACTCTGGACAGGGGCCCTACGAC. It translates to CASSYPYSGQGPYD. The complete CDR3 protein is CASSYPYSGQGPYDYTF.

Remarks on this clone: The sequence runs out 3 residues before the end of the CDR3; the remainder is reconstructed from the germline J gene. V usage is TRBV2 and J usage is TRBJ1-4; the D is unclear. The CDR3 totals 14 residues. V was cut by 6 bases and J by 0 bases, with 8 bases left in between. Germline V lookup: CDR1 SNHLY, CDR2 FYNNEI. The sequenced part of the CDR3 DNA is TGTGCCAGCAGCCTATCCGCAACTAATGAAAAA. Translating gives CASSLSATNEK. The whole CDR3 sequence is CASSLSATNEKLFF.

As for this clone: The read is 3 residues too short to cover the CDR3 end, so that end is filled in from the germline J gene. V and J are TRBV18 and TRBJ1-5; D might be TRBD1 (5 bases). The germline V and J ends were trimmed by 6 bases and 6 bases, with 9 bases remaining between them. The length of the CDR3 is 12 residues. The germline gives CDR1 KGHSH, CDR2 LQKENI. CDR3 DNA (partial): TGTGCCAGCTCCCCGGGGGGTCAGCCC. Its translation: CASSPGGQP. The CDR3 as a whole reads CASSPGGQPQHF.

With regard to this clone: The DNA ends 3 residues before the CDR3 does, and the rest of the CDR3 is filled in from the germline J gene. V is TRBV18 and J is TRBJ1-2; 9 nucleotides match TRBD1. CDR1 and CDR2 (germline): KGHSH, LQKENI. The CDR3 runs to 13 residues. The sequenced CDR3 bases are TGTGCCAGCCAACAGGGGGCCACCTACGAC. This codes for CASQQGATYD. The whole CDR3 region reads CASQQGATYDYTF. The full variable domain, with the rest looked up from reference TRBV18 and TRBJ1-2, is NAGVMQNPRHLVRRRGQEARLRCSPMKGHSHVYWYRQLPEEGLKFMVYLQKENIIDESGMPKERFSAEFPKEGPSILRIQQVVRGDSAAYFCASQQGATYDYTFGSGTRLTVV.

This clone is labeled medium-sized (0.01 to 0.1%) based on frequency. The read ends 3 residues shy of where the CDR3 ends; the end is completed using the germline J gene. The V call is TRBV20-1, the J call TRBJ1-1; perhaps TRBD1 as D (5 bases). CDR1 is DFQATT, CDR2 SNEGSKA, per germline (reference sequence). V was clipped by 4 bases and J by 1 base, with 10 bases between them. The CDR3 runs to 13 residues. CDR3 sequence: CSAKVGQNTEAFF. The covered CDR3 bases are TGCAGTGCTAAAGTCGGACAGAACACTGAA.

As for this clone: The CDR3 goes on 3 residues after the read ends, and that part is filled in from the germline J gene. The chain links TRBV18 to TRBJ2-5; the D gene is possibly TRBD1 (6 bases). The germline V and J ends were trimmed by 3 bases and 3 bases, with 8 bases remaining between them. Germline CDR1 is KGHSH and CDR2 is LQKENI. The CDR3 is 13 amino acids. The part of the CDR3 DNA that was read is TGTGCCAGCTCACCTAAGGGGGAAGAGACC. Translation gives CASSPKGEET. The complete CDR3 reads CASSPKGEETQYF.

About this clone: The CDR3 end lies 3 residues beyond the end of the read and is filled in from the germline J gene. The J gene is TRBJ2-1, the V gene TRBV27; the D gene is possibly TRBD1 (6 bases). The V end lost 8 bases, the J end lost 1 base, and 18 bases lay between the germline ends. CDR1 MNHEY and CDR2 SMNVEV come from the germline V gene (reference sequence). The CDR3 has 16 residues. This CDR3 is CASGGGRGLSYNEQFF. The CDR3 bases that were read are TGTGCCAGCGGGGGTGGCAGGGGTTTGTCCTACAATGAG.

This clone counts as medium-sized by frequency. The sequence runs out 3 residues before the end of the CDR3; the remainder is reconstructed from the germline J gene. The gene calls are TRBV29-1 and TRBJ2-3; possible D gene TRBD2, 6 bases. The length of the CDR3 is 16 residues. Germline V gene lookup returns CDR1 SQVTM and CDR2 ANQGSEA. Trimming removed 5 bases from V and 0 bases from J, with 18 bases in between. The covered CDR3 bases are TGCAGCGTTTCCGGGGGTCCTTCTTCTAGCACAGATACG. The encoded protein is CSVSGGPSSSTDT. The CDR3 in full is CSVSGGPSSSTDTQYF.

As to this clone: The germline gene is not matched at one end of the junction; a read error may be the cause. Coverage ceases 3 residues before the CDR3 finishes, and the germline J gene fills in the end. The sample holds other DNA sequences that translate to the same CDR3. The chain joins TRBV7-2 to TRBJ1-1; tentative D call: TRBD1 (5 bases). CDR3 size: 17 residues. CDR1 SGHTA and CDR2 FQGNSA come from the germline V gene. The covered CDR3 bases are TGTGCCAGCAGCTTAGCAATGAAGAGGGGTAATAACGCTGAG. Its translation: CASSLAMKRGNNAE. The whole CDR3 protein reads CASSLAMKRGNNAEAFF.

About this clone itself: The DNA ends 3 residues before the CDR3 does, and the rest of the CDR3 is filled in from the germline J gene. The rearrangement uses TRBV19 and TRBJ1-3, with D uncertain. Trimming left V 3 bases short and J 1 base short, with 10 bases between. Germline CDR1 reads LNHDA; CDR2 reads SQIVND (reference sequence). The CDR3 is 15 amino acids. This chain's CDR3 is CASSIPGFSGNTIYF. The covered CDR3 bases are TGTGCCAGTAGTATTCCGGGTTTTTCTGGAAACACC.

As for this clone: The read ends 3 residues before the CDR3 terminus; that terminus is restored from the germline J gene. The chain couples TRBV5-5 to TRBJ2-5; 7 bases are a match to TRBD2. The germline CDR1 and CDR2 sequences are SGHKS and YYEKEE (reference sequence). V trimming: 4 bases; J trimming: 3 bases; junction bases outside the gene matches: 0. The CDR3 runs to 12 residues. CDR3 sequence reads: CASSRGEETQYF. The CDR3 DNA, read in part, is TGTGCCAGCAGCCGGGGGGAAGAGACC.

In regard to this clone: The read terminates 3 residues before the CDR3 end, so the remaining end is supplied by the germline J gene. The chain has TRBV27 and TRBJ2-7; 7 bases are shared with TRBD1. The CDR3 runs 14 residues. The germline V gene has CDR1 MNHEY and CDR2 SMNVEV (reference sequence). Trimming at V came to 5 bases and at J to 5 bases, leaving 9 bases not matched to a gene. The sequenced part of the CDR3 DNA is TGTGCCAGCAGTCCGACAGGGAATTACAACGAG. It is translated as CASSPTGNYNE. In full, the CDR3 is CASSPTGNYNEQYF.

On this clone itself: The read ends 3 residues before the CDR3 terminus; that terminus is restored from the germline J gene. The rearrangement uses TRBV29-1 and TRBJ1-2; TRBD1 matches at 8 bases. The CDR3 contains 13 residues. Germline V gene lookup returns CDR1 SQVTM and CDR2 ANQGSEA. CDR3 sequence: CSVEKPGGLGYTF. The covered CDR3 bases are TGCAGCGTTGAAAAACCAGGGGGCTTAGGC.

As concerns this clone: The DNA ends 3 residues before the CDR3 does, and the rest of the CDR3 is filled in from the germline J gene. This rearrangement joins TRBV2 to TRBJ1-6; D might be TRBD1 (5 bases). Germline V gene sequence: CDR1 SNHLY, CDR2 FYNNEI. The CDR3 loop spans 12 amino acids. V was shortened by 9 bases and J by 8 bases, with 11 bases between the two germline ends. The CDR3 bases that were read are TGTGCCAGTGGGGCTGGCGATTCACCC. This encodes CASGAGDSP. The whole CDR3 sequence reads CASGAGDSPLHF.

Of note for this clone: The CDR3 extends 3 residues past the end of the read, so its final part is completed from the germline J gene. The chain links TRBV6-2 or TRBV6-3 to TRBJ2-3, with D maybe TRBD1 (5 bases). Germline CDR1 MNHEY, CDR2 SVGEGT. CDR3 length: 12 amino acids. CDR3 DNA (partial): TGTGCCAGCAGTCTCAGGGTCGAGACG. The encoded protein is CASSLRVET. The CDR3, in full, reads CASSLRVETQYF.

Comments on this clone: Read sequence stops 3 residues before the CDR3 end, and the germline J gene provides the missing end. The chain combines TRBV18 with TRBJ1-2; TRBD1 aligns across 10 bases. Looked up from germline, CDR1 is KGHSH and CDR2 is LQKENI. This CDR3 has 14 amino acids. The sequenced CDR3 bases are TGTGCCAGCTCACCTCGACAGGGGGCCTACGAC. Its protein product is CASSPRQGAYD. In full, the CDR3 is CASSPRQGAYDYTF.

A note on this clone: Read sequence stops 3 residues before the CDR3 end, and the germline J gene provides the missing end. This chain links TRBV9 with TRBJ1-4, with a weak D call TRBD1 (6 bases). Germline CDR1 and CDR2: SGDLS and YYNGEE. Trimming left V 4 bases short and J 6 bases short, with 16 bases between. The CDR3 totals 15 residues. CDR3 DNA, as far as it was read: TGTGCCAGCAGCCTCGGACAGCCCTCGGATGAAAAA. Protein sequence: CASSLGQPSDEK. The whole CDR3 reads CASSLGQPSDEKLFF.

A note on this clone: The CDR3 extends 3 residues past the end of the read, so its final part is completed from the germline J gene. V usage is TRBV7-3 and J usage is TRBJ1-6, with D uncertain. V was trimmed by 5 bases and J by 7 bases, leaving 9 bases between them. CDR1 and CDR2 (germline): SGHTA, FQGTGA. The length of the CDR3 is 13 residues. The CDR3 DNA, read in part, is TGTGCCAGCAGCGTAATAGGGAATTCACCC. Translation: CASSVIGNSP. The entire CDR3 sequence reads CASSVIGNSPLHF.

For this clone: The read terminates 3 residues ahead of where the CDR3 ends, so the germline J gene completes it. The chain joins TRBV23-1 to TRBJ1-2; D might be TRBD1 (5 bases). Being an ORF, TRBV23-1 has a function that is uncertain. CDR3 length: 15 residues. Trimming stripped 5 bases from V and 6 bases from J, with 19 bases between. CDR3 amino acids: CASSSAPQGSDGYTF. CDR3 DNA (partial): TGCGCCAGCAGTTCGGCCCCCCAGGGAAGCGATGGC.